These 12 T cell receptor beta chains were sequenced from one sample in a study of T cell responses to AZD1222 COVID-19 vaccine. Clones were sequenced by immunoSEQ multiplex PCR, and TCRdb holds only the in-frame ones, with some missing. The sample has 250,000 to 300,000 clones; 85% to 95% are singletons. The source material was peripheral blood, sampled 28 days after the second AZD1222 dose. These TCRs come from an adult who received the AZD1222 COVID-19 vaccine.

V and J are TRBV7-3 and TRBJ2-2; 9 positions match TRBD1. The CDR3 has 18 residues. From germline, CDR1 is SGHTA and CDR2 FQGTGA. Trimming removed 1 base from V and 1 base from J; junction bases left unmatched: 7. For the CDR3, the DNA is TGTGCCAGCAGCTTAAGGGGACCGGGACAGGGGAACACCGGGGAGCTGTTTTTT. Encoded protein: CASSLRGPGQGNTGELFF.

The chain employs TRBV2 and TRBJ1-2, with D maybe TRBD1 (5 bases). Germline CDR1 SNHLY, CDR2 FYNNEI. This CDR3 is built from 11 residues. V was clipped by 9 bases and J by 3 bases, with 8 bases between them. CDR3 coding DNA: TGTGCCAGGACAGAATACTATGGCTACACCTTC. Its translation is CARTEYYGYTF.

V gene TRBV30 combines with J gene TRBJ1-4; 10 positions agree with TRBD1. Germline CDR1 GTSNPN, CDR2 SVGIG (reference sequence). Losses at the gene ends were 3 bases for V and 7 bases for J; bases not matched to a gene: 11. CDR3 length: 16 amino acids. The chain's CDR3 is CAWSPGVGTGVEKLFF. CDR3 coding DNA: TGTGCCTGGAGCCCCGGGGTCGGGACAGGGGTTGAAAAACTGTTTTTT.

The chain links TRBV28 to TRBJ1-5; tentative D call: TRBD1 (6 bases). This CDR3 is 16 amino acids long. Trimming pared 7 bases from V and 0 bases from J, leaving 16 bases between. CDR1 and CDR2 from the germline V gene are MDHEN and SYDVKM. The DNA of the CDR3 is TGTGCCAGCAATAGCCCCAGGGGATATAGCAATCAGCCCCAGCATTTT. Its translation is CASNSPRGYSNQPQHF.

This clone has a handful of counts. This sample includes further DNA sequences coding for the same CDR3. The V call is TRBV5-1, the J call TRBJ1-5; no firm D call. The germline gives CDR1 SGHRS, CDR2 YFSETQ. The CDR3 has 14 amino acids. V was cut by 0 bases and J by 5 bases, with 9 bases left in between. The CDR3 reads CASSLDGSDQPQHF. The CDR3 region has the DNA TGCGCCAGCAGCTTGGACGGCTCGGATCAGCCCCAGCATTTT.

Note on this clone: Other DNA sequences in the sample encode the same CDR3. This chain connects TRBV2 to TRBJ2-1; D call uncertain. Germline loops: CDR1 SNHLY, CDR2 FYNNEI. The CDR3 is 12 residues long. The ends were cut back, 4 bases at V and 4 bases at J, with 5 bases in the middle. CDR3 sequence reads: CASSGDYNEQFF. In DNA form, the CDR3 reads TGTGCCAGCAGTGGGGATTACAATGAGCAGTTCTTC.

V and J are TRBV6-5 and TRBJ1-2; D unclear. This CDR3 has 13 amino acids. V was clipped by 4 bases and J by 3 bases, with 9 bases between them. CDR1 and CDR2 (germline): MNHEY, SVGAGI. CDR3 loop: CASSSREDYGYTF. For the CDR3, the DNA is TGTGCCAGCAGTTCTAGGGAGGACTATGGCTACACCTTC.

The V and J genes are TRBV5-1 and TRBJ2-7; 7 bases match TRBD1. J was trimmed by 1 base and V by 3 bases; bases with no gene match: 7. The CDR3 contains 15 residues. Germline V gives CDR1 SGHRS, CDR2 YFSETQ. The DNA for the CDR3 is TGCGCCAGCAGCTATGCAGGGGGAATTTCCTACGAGCAGTACTTC. Translation: CASSYAGGISYEQYF. The entire variable domain, with the rest obtained from reference TRBV5-1 and TRBJ2-7, is as follows: KAGVTQTPRYLIKTRGQQVTLSCSPISGHRSVSWYQQTPGQGLQFLFEYFSETQRNKGNFPGRFSGRQFSNSRSEMNVSTLELGDSALYLCASSYAGGISYEQYFGPGTRLTVT.

Regarding this clone: Other DNA sequences of this sample code for an identical CDR3. This chain uses TRBV28 with TRBJ2-7; a possible D gene is TRBD2 (6 bases). Germline V gives CDR1 MDHEN, CDR2 SYDVKM. Trimming removed 3 bases at V and 7 bases at J, with 7 bases between. This CDR3 contains 11 residues. The chain's CDR3 is CASSFRGEQYF. The DNA of the CDR3 is TGTGCCAGCAGTTTTCGGGGGGAGCAGTACTTC.

The rearrangement uses TRBV4-3 and TRBJ1-1; no clear D gene. The V gene's germline CDR1 is LGHNA and CDR2 YSLEER. Trimming stripped 6 bases from V and 6 bases from J, with 17 bases between. This CDR3 has 14 residues. The CDR3 region has the DNA TGCGCCAGCAGTCCCGTACAGTGGGCCCCTGAAGCTTTCTTT. It codes for CASSPVQWAPEAFF.

This chain connects TRBV29-1 to TRBJ1-2; TRBD1 might be the D (5 bases). Germline V CDR1 and CDR2: SQVTM, ANQGSEA. The CDR3 contains 12 residues. Trimming left V 3 bases short and J 4 bases short, with 9 bases between. CDR3 loop: CSVERQSYGYTF. The CDR3 DNA reads TGCAGCGTTGAGCGACAGTCCTATGGCTACACCTTC.

V is TRBV5-4 and J is TRBJ2-3, with 13 bases that match TRBD2. The CDR3 is made up of 16 amino acids. V dropped 4 bases and J dropped 4; count of bases not matched to a gene: 6. Germline V gene lookup returns CDR1 SGHNT and CDR2 YYREEE (reference sequence). The CDR3 DNA reads TGTGCCAGCAGCAGAGGGACTAGCGGGGCTTCAGATACGCAGTATTTT. This codes for CASSRGTSGASDTQYF. The full variable domain, rest sourced from reference TRBV5-4 and TRBJ2-3, is ETGVTQSPTHLIKTRGQQVTLRCSSQSGHNTVSWYQQALGQGPQFIFQYYREEENGRGNFPPRFSGLQFPNYSSELNVNALELDDSALYLCASSRGTSGASDTQYFGPGTRLTVL.